This is a list of T cell receptor beta chains from one sample in a study of T cell repertoires in cytomegalovirus infection. Using its own MiXCR run on the reads, TCRdb lists one record per CDR3 protein. The repertoire holds a few hundred thousand distinct CDR3 sequences, with roughly 15% as singletons. The sample comprised PBMCs. All receptors derive from a human donor in good health (CMV status not recorded). Some clones in this sample may be carry-over from other donors' samples. The CDR3 runs from the conserved cysteine through the conserved F or W. The order of the fields is V gene, J gene, clone size, D gene, CDR3 DNA, CDR3 protein. The D gene is left open where the match is weak. The listing skips clone size in some rows; elsewhere it reads once, few, many or a size class.

v_gene: TRBV27; j_gene: TRBJ2-1; abundance: few; d_gene: NA; CDR3nt: TGTGCCAGCACTGCTCCCCGACTCGGAGTCTATGAGCAGTTCTTC; CDR3aa: CASTAPRLGVYEQFF
v_gene: TRBV9; j_gene: TRBJ2-2; abundance: many; d_gene: NA; CDR3nt: TGTGCCAGCAGCGTAGGGGTAGCCCCGAACACCGGGGAGCTGTTTTTT; CDR3aa: CASSVGVAPNTGELFF
v_gene: TRBV12-3/TRBV12-4; j_gene: TRBJ1-5; abundance: NA; d_gene: TRBD1; CDR3nt: TGTGCCAGCAGAAACCGGGACAGTGGGCAGCCCCAGCATTTT; CDR3aa: CASRNRDSGQPQHF
v_gene: TRBV7-3; j_gene: TRBJ1-2; abundance: many; d_gene: NA; CDR3nt: TGTGCCAGCAGCTCGGGGGGGACTACAGGGCGCCCCACCTTC; CDR3aa: CASSSGGTTGRPTF
v_gene: TRBV7-9; j_gene: TRBJ2-1; abundance: many; d_gene: TRBD2; CDR3nt: TGTGCCAGCAGCTCCGCAGGGTGGCCTGAGCGGGGAAATGAGCAGTTCTTC; CDR3aa: CASSSAGWPERGNEQFF
v_gene: TRBV20-1; j_gene: TRBJ1-6; abundance: few; d_gene: TRBD1; CDR3nt: TGCAGTGCTAGAGGACAGGGGGCTATAAATTCTGCCCTCCACTTT; CDR3aa: CSARGQGAINSALHF
v_gene: TRBV10-3; j_gene: TRBJ2-3; abundance: NA; d_gene: NA; CDR3nt: TGTGCCATCAGTGAGTCTCGGAGCACTAGCACAGATACGCAGTATTTT; CDR3aa: CAISESRSTSTDTQYF
v_gene: TRBV3-1; j_gene: TRBJ2-3; abundance: few; d_gene: NA; CDR3nt: TGTGCCAGCAGCCAAAAGGGGGGACACACAGATACGCAGTATTTT; CDR3aa: CASSQKGGHTDTQYF
v_gene: TRBV20-1; j_gene: TRBJ2-1; abundance: few; d_gene: NA; CDR3nt: TGCAGTGCTAGAGAACAGGGGAGGAATGAGCAGTTCTTC; CDR3aa: CSAREQGRNEQFF
v_gene: TRBV6-1; j_gene: TRBJ2-3; abundance: few; d_gene: TRBD2; CDR3nt: TGTGCCAGCAGTCCCCTAGCGGGAGGACGTACTAGCACAGATACGCAGTATTTT; CDR3aa: CASSPLAGGRTSTDTQYF
v_gene: TRBV19; j_gene: TRBJ1-1; abundance: NA; d_gene: NA; CDR3nt: TGTGCCAGTAGGCTCGTCGGTGGTGAAGCTTTCTTT; CDR3aa: CASRLVGGEAFF
v_gene: TRBV28; j_gene: TRBJ1-5; abundance: NA; d_gene: TRBD1; CDR3nt: TGTGCCAGCAGTTTACCGGACCAGGGGGCTAATCAGCCCCAGCATTTT; CDR3aa: CASSLPDQGANQPQHF
v_gene: TRBV7-3; j_gene: TRBJ2-5; abundance: NA; d_gene: TRBD1; CDR3nt: TGTGCCAGCAGCTTCAATCAGGGGGCCTGGGAGACCCAGTACTTC; CDR3aa: CASSFNQGAWETQYF
v_gene: TRBV7-2; j_gene: TRBJ1-2; abundance: many; d_gene: NA; CDR3nt: TGTGCCAGCAGCTCCGCAAGCACAGGGTTACGGGGCTACACCTTC; CDR3aa: CASSSASTGLRGYTF
v_gene: TRBV7-2; j_gene: TRBJ2-3; abundance: many; d_gene: NA; CDR3nt: TGTGCCAGCAGCTTACAATCTGGGCGGAACACAGATACGCAGTATTTT; CDR3aa: CASSLQSGRNTDTQYF
v_gene: TRBV28; j_gene: TRBJ2-6; abundance: few; d_gene: NA; CDR3nt: TGTGCCAGCGGATTAGGGCAGGGTGCTGGGGCCAACGTCCTGACTTTC; CDR3aa: CASGLGQGAGANVLTF
v_gene: TRBV2; j_gene: TRBJ1-1; abundance: many; d_gene: NA; CDR3nt: TGTGCCAGCATGGAACGGAAGGGGGGAACACCTGAAGCTTTCTTT; CDR3aa: CASMERKGGTPEAFF
v_gene: TRBV5-6; j_gene: TRBJ2-7; abundance: many; d_gene: TRBD1; CDR3nt: TGTGGTACGACGGGGACAGGGTCCTACGAGCAGTACTTC; CDR3aa: CGTTGTGSYEQYF
v_gene: TRBV5-4; j_gene: TRBJ2-5; abundance: NA; d_gene: NA; CDR3nt: TGTGCCAGCAGCGGCAGCGGGCAGTTCGAAGAGACCCAGTACTTC; CDR3aa: CASSGSGQFEETQYF
v_gene: TRBV6-2/TRBV6-3; j_gene: TRBJ2-1; abundance: NA; d_gene: TRBD1; CDR3nt: TGTGCCAGCAGTGACAGGGTACGGAACAATGTGCAGTTCTTC; CDR3aa: CASSDRVRNNVQFF
v_gene: TRBV7-9; j_gene: TRBJ2-5; abundance: NA; d_gene: TRBD2; CDR3nt: TGTGCCAGCAGCCGTGGACTAGCGGGACTTCAAGAGACCCAGTACTTC; CDR3aa: CASSRGLAGLQETQYF
v_gene: TRBV11-1; j_gene: TRBJ2-5; abundance: many; d_gene: NA; CDR3nt: TGTGCCAGCAGCTCCGGGGGGCCACATCAAGAGACCCAGTACTTC; CDR3aa: CASSSGGPHQETQYF
v_gene: TRBV7-2; j_gene: TRBJ1-2; abundance: many; d_gene: NA; CDR3nt: TGTGCCAGCAGCTTGGCCCGAACCTATGGCTACACCTTC; CDR3aa: CASSLARTYGYTF
v_gene: TRBV29-1; j_gene: TRBJ1-1; abundance: NA; d_gene: NA; CDR3nt: TGCAGCGTTTTTGGACTGTCGAACACTGAAGCTTTCTTT; CDR3aa: CSVFGLSNTEAFF
v_gene: TRBV29-1; j_gene: TRBJ2-3; abundance: few; d_gene: NA; CDR3nt: TGCAGCGTTGACACTGTACAGGGCTTAGATACGCAGTATTTT; CDR3aa: CSVDTVQGLDTQYF
v_gene: TRBV10-3; j_gene: TRBJ2-7; abundance: few; d_gene: TRBD1; CDR3nt: TGTGCCAGTGGACAGGGTGGGTCCTACGAGCAGTACTTC; CDR3aa: CASGQGGSYEQYF
v_gene: TRBV7-9; j_gene: TRBJ2-3; abundance: many; d_gene: TRBD2; CDR3nt: TGTGCCAGCAGGCCCCCAGGTAGCGGGGGGCCTAGCACAGATACGCAGTATTTT; CDR3aa: CASRPPGSGGPSTDTQYF
v_gene: TRBV29-1; j_gene: TRBJ1-1; abundance: NA; d_gene: NA; CDR3nt: TGCAGCGTCGGGGCCCTAGGAGCTTTCTTT; CDR3aa: CSVGALGAFF
v_gene: TRBV28; j_gene: TRBJ2-1; abundance: NA; d_gene: TRBD2; CDR3nt: TGTGCCAGCCACCCCACTAGCGGGAGTTCCTACAATGAGCAGTTCTTC; CDR3aa: CASHPTSGSSYNEQFF
v_gene: TRBV20-1; j_gene: TRBJ2-1; abundance: few; d_gene: TRBD2; CDR3nt: TGCAGTGCTCGGGGCGGGAGGGCCTTGTATGAGCAGTTCTTC; CDR3aa: CSARGGRALYEQFF
v_gene: TRBV11-3; j_gene: TRBJ2-7; abundance: many; d_gene: NA; CDR3nt: TGTGCCAGCAGCTTAGGGGGGACTCTCACCTACGAGCAGTACTTC; CDR3aa: CASSLGGTLTYEQYF
v_gene: TRBV20-1; j_gene: TRBJ1-4; abundance: NA; d_gene: NA; CDR3nt: TGCAGTTTCAGGGATAATGAAAAACTGTTTTTT; CDR3aa: CSFRDNEKLFF
v_gene: TRBV7-2; j_gene: TRBJ2-3; abundance: few; d_gene: TRBD2; CDR3nt: TGTGCCAGCAGCCCGAAGAGCCTAGCGGGAGCTGAGACAGATACGCAGTATTTT; CDR3aa: CASSPKSLAGAETDTQYF
v_gene: TRBV11-2; j_gene: TRBJ2-1; abundance: many; d_gene: TRBD2; CDR3nt: TGTGCCAGCAGCCCCGTTGGGGGACTAGCGTACAATGAGCAGTTCTTC; CDR3aa: CASSPVGGLAYNEQFF
v_gene: TRBV11-3; j_gene: TRBJ1-2; abundance: many; d_gene: NA; CDR3nt: TGTGCCAGCAGCCGAGGGGGGGCCTCCTACACCTTC; CDR3aa: CASSRGGASYTF
v_gene: TRBV7-9; j_gene: TRBJ1-1; abundance: NA; d_gene: NA; CDR3nt: TGTGCCAGCAGCTTAGGCAGGGAAGAGAACACTGAAGCTTTCTTT; CDR3aa: CASSLGREENTEAFF
v_gene: TRBV29-1; j_gene: TRBJ2-2; abundance: NA; d_gene: NA; CDR3nt: TGCAGCGTTAGGCCACAGAACGGGGAAACCGGGGAGCTGTTTTTT; CDR3aa: CSVRPQNGETGELFF
v_gene: TRBV7-8; j_gene: TRBJ1-1; abundance: many; d_gene: NA; CDR3nt: TGTGCCAGCAGCTTCAATTTCGGTGGGGCTGAAGCTTTCTTT; CDR3aa: CASSFNFGGAEAFF
v_gene: TRBV19; j_gene: TRBJ2-6; abundance: many; d_gene: NA; CDR3nt: TGTGCCAGTCGGGTAGCGAACCTCTTCTCTGGGGCCAACGTCCTGACTTTC; CDR3aa: CASRVANLFSGANVLTF
v_gene: TRBV28; j_gene: TRBJ2-7; abundance: many; d_gene: TRBD2; CDR3nt: TGTGCCAGCAGTTCCCCAGCGGGAGTGAGGGGAGAGCAGTACTTC; CDR3aa: CASSSPAGVRGEQYF
v_gene: TRBV29-1; j_gene: TRBJ1-5; abundance: few; d_gene: TRBD1; CDR3nt: TGCAGCGTTTCGACAGGGGCGGCCCAGCCCCAGCATTTT; CDR3aa: CSVSTGAAQPQHF
v_gene: TRBV7-9; j_gene: TRBJ1-1; abundance: many; d_gene: TRBD1; CDR3nt: TGTGCCAGCAGCTTAGAGGGCAGGGGGTCCACTGAAGCTTTCTTT; CDR3aa: CASSLEGRGSTEAFF
v_gene: TRBV6-1; j_gene: TRBJ2-7; abundance: many; d_gene: TRBD2; CDR3nt: TGTGCCAGCACCAGAGGGACTAGCGGGAGAGGGCCCTACGAGCAGTACTTC; CDR3aa: CASTRGTSGRGPYEQYF
v_gene: TRBV7-9; j_gene: TRBJ1-3; abundance: many; d_gene: NA; CDR3nt: TGTGCCAGCAACCACGCTGTTTCTGGAAACACCATATATTTT; CDR3aa: CASNHAVSGNTIYF
v_gene: TRBV7-2; j_gene: TRBJ2-3; abundance: many; d_gene: NA; CDR3nt: TGTGCCAGCAGCTTAGGGATCGGAGATACGCAGTATTTT; CDR3aa: CASSLGIGDTQYF